This TCR beta chain appears in the sequencing data of a study of graft-versus-host responses after intestinal transplantation. Background on the study: Grafts that recipients had were multivisceral, liver-intestinal, or isolated intestinal transplants. Findings and caveats of the study: Patients who carried graft-donor T cell macrochimerism also had high graft-versus-host to host-versus-graft clonal ratios in their allografts.

Germline CDR1 and CDR2: PRHDT and FYEKMQ (reference sequence). V was cut by 1 base and J by 4 bases, with 5 bases left in between. CDR3 length equals 13 residues. On this clone: Its antigen is still unknown.

The table came from immunoSEQ multiplex PCR; TCRdb's copy has only in-frame clones and leaves some out. The table has fewer than 120,000 clones, just over 90% seen once. This rearrangement joins TRBV13 to TRBJ1-3; tentatively, D is TRBD1 (5 bases). Sequenced material: unstimulated CD8+ T cells sorted from spleen or lymph node cells, taken before intestinal transplant. This TCR came from a human donor who received an intestinal transplant. In DNA, the CDR3 is TGTGCCAGCAGCTTAGACAGGGGAAACACCATATATTTT. It translates to CASSLDRGNTIYF.